These 21 T cell receptor beta chains came from one sample sequenced in a study of blood T cell repertoires in COVID-19. Data came from immunoSEQ multiplex PCR; TCRdb stores just in-frame clones and leaves some out. This sample has approximately 300,000 clones, with around four fifths found just once. Material: peripheral blood. These receptors were collected from a woman aged 50 to 65 with acute or convalescent COVID-19.

The chain uses TRBV3-1 (or the pseudogene TRBV3-2) and TRBJ1-4; D ambiguous. Germline CDR1 LGHDT, CDR2 YNNKEL (reference sequence). Trimming left V 1 base short and J 8 bases short, with 11 bases between. This CDR3 contains 14 residues. As DNA, the CDR3 is TGTGCCAGCAGCCAAGGGAGCAGTAACGAAAAACTGTTTTTT. Residues: CASSQGSSNEKLFF.

This CDR3 reads CASSPRTGFNEQFF. The CDR3 bases are TGTGCCAGCAGCCCGCGGACAGGTTTCAATGAGCAGTTCTTC. V gene TRBV7-2 combines with J gene TRBJ2-1; 7 bases line up with TRBD1. In germline, CDR1 is SGHTA, CDR2 FQGNSA. The trim removed 5 bases at V and 6 bases at J, leaving 7 bases unmatched. The CDR3 loop spans 14 amino acids.

The chain joins TRBV7-2 to TRBJ1-6; 8 bases agree with TRBD1. The CDR3 totals 14 residues. CDR1 and CDR2 from the germline V gene are SGHTA and FQGNSA. V lost 5 bases to trimming and J lost 10 bases; unmatched junction nucleotides: 7. The CDR3 spells CASSPGQGESPLHF. Here the CDR3 DNA reads TGTGCCAGCAGCCCTGGACAGGGAGAATCACCCCTCCACTTT.

This clone was found a few times. Other nucleotide sequences from this sample produce the same CDR3. The chain joins TRBV18 to TRBJ2-2, with TRBD1 matching 7 bases. The CDR3 runs to 15 residues. V dropped 3 bases and J dropped 0; count of bases not matched to a gene: 1. Germline CDR1 and CDR2: KGHSH and LQKENI. In nucleotides, the CDR3 is TGTGCCAGCTCACCGGGGACAGCGAACACCGGGGAGCTGTTTTTT. It codes for CASSPGTANTGELFF.

The chain recombines TRBV5-1 with TRBJ2-1, with D perhaps matching TRBD1 (5 bases). The V end lost 0 bases, the J end lost 7 bases, and 11 bases lay between the germline ends. Per germline, CDR1 SGHRS and CDR2 YFSETQ. This CDR3 is 14 amino acids long. CDR3 residues: CASSLVTAANEQFF. As DNA, the CDR3 is TGCGCCAGCAGCTTGGTGACAGCAGCTAATGAGCAGTTCTTC.

The chain links TRBV19 to TRBJ1-2, with a tentative D call TRBD1 (5 bases). Trimming removed 6 bases from V and 10 bases from J, with 15 bases in between. This CDR3 is 12 amino acids long. Germline CDR1 is LNHDA and CDR2 is SQIVND (reference sequence). The CDR3 region has the DNA TGTGCCAGTAGGAAAGGTGGGGGGTACTACACCTTC. The encoded protein is CASRKGGGYYTF.

V usage is TRBV2 and J usage is TRBJ1-4; 7 nucleotides agree with TRBD1. V gave up 6 bases and J gave up 7 bases; unmatched junction bases: 11. CDR1 and CDR2 (germline): SNHLY, FYNNEI. The CDR3 consists of 15 residues. CDR3 residues: CASRNRQGWAEKLFF. The CDR3 DNA reads as TGTGCCAGCAGGAATCGACAGGGTTGGGCTGAAAAACTGTTTTTT.

This sequence joins TRBV7-2 and TRBJ1-5; possibly TRBD1 for D (6 bases). V shed 1 base and J shed 7 bases, with 14 bases lying between them. Germline loops: CDR1 SGHTA, CDR2 FQGNSA. This CDR3 spans 15 amino acids. CDR3 amino acids: CASSLVGGAYQPQHF. The CDR3 coding sequence is TGTGCCAGCAGCTTAGTGGGGGGGGCCTACCAGCCCCAGCATTTT.

The rearrangement joins TRBV6-5 to TRBJ1-1, with 7 bases that match TRBD1. The CDR3 length is 14 residues. In germline, CDR1 is MNHEY, CDR2 SVGAGI. Trimming at V came to 5 bases and at J to 5 bases, leaving 8 bases not matched to a gene. CDR3 loop: CASSPQGRGTEAFF. The CDR3 DNA is TGTGCCAGCAGTCCACAGGGGCGAGGTACTGAAGCTTTCTTT.

The chain recombines TRBV19 with TRBJ2-2; no firm D call. The V end was cut by 7 bases, the J end by 2 bases, with 8 bases between. Germline CDR1 and CDR2: LNHDA and SQIVND (reference sequence). The CDR3 runs to 13 residues. The CDR3 DNA reads TGTGCCAGTAACAGCTTAAACACCGGGGAGCTGTTTTTT. It specifies CASNSLNTGELFF.

The chain uses TRBV2 and TRBJ2-7; TRBD2 matches 8 bases. The CDR3 is made up of 17 amino acids. Germline values: CDR1 SNHLY, CDR2 FYNNEI. V trimming: 6 bases; J trimming: 0 bases; junction bases outside the gene matches: 13. The CDR3 loop reads CASRGLYSSGSSYEQYF. The CDR3 DNA reads as TGTGCCAGCAGGGGGTTGTATTCGAGCGGGAGCTCCTACGAGCAGTACTTC.

This clone was recorded only once. The chain employs TRBV2 and TRBJ1-5; D gene uncertain. The CDR3 is 13 residues long. In germline, CDR1 is SNHLY, CDR2 FYNNEI. V was shortened by 0 bases and J by 6 bases, with 6 bases between the two germline ends. The CDR3 coding sequence is TGTGCCAGCAGTGAAGCGCGTAGTCAGCCCCAGCATTTT. It codes for CASSEARSQPQHF.

The genes are TRBV19 and TRBJ1-2; D may be TRBD1 (5 bases). This CDR3 is built from 15 residues. V was shortened by 4 bases and J by 3 bases, with 15 bases between the two germline ends. Germline V gives CDR1 LNHDA, CDR2 SQIVND (reference sequence). The CDR3 nucleotides are TGTGCCAGTAGTACGCCCCGGGGGGGAGACTATGGCTACACCTTC. Translating it yields CASSTPRGGDYGYTF.

This sequence joins TRBV19 and TRBJ2-2, with 9 bases identical to TRBD1. J lost 8 bases, V lost 6 bases, and 7 bases had no gene match. Germline lookup yields CDR1 LNHDA and CDR2 SQIVND (reference sequence). This CDR3 is 14 amino acids long. The CDR3 sequence: CASRPGQGVGELFF. The CDR3 DNA is TGTGCCAGTAGACCGGGACAGGGAGTAGGGGAGCTGTTTTTT.

The chain joins TRBV27 to TRBJ1-1; 9 bases match TRBD1. The CDR3 contains 15 residues. V shed 8 bases and J 4 bases; nucleotides not matched to a gene: 11. From germline, CDR1 is MNHEY and CDR2 SMNVEV (reference sequence). CDR3 sequence reads: CASYQRDRGGTEAFF. In nucleotides, the CDR3 is TGTGCCAGCTATCAACGTGACAGGGGGGGCACTGAAGCTTTCTTT.

This clone was detected a few times. This chain joins TRBV29-1 and TRBJ2-1; no clear D gene. The CDR3 is made up of 11 amino acids. The V gene lost 3 bases and the J gene lost 9 bases, with 9 bases spanning the gap. Germline CDR1 reads SQVTM; CDR2 reads ANQGSEA. CDR3 protein: CSVDLGTEQFF. The DNA for the CDR3 is TGCAGCGTTGACCTCGGTACTGAGCAGTTCTTC.

The CDR3 protein is CASSGLAGANEQFF. The DNA of the CDR3 is TGTGCCAGCAGCGGGCTAGCGGGAGCTAATGAGCAGTTCTTC. The chain recombines TRBV7-6 with TRBJ2-1; 10 positions agree with TRBD2. With 5 bases clipped from V and 7 bases from J, the junction kept 5 bases outside the gene matches. CDR1 and CDR2 from the germline V gene are SGHVS and FNYEAQ. The CDR3 contains 14 residues.

The V call is TRBV6-4, the J call TRBJ1-2; the D is unclear. CDR1 MRHNA and CDR2 SNTAGT come from the germline V gene. V lost 5 bases and J 5 bases, leaving 12 bases between the germline ends. This CDR3 region has 13 residues. CDR3 sequence (DNA): TGTGCCAGCAGTAGAACAGAGAATTATGGCTACACCTTC. This codes for CASSRTENYGYTF.

The genes are TRBV7-9 and TRBJ2-1, with D tentatively TRBD2 (6 bases). The CDR3 has 15 residues. Germline V CDR1 and CDR2: SEHNR, FQNEAQ (reference sequence). V was cut by 1 base and J by 5 bases, with 12 bases left in between. DNA for the CDR3: TGTGCCAGCAGCTTAGTCGGGGGACCCCACAATGAGCAGTTCTTC. This sequence encodes CASSLVGGPHNEQFF.

The sample holds a few counts of this clone. CDR3 amino acids: CASSRTGEVYGYTF. In DNA, the CDR3 is TGTGCCAGCAGCCGGACAGGGGAAGTCTATGGCTACACCTTC. This chain uses TRBV5-4 with TRBJ1-2, with 9 bases identical to TRBD1. The CDR3 runs 14 residues. V was pared by 4 bases and J by 4 bases, with 5 bases of the junction left unmatched. The germline CDR1 and CDR2 sequences are SGHNT and YYREEE (reference sequence).

The rearrangement uses TRBV19 and TRBJ2-6; perhaps TRBD2 as D (5 bases). CDR3 length: 14 residues. Trimming stripped 7 bases from V and 9 bases from J, with 16 bases between. The germline V gene encodes CDR1 LNHDA and CDR2 SQIVND (reference sequence). This CDR3 reads CASNIGVAGNVLTF. CDR3 sequence (DNA): TGTGCCAGTAACATCGGGGTTGCGGGCAACGTCCTGACTTTC.